The T cell receptor beta chain under discussion was sequenced for a study of long-term antiretroviral therapy in people with HIV (dated by TCRdb to between 2021 and 2024). Regarding the research as a whole: Collection of the earliest samples took place about a decade ahead of the 2015 WHO recommendation for immediate ART, at a time when ART was typically delayed until CD4 counts fell. From over 25 adults with confirmed HIV infection, the cohort provided under 200 cryopreserved PBMC samples, gathered serially across a mean of around 6 years (range 1-12). Whether ART initiation and durable HIV suppression were associated with changes in peripheral blood TRB repertoire composition and diversity was tested in a retrospective serial study. No cross-contamination during QIAcube processing turned up in test extractions that ran a monoclonal T-cell line alongside 33 polyclonal samples. Eleven of the 30 participants with HIV were female. Study-level results and caveats: At every time point, the repertoire was dominated by expanded TRB clones first identified before ART initiation, although this dominance fluctuated and, in many PLHIV, declined after ART. Compared with controls, HIV repertoires had narrower CDR3 length ranges, and the network structure pointed to an antigen-experienced repertoire that shifted only slightly toward naive after ART. The samples were dated from about 2004 to 2017, and the ART regimens that were used may be less effective than current ART regimens. Owing to limited PBMC availability, only the TCR beta chain was sequenced, without alpha chain pairing. Inferences about post-ART repertoire changes are limited because no data were available on ART adherence, viral resistance or therapy changes. Unsorted PBMC were profiled instead of sorted CD4+ and CD8+ T cells because pre-ART samples had limited cell numbers. A significant increase in TRB diversity was found to be associated with ART initiation, although TRB diversity was observed to remain significantly below that of transplant donor controls even after long-term ART.

With regard to this clone: Its recognized antigen is unknown. Base qualities are missing; no much larger clone stands one base away.

To be included, a participant needed at least one PBMC sample from before ART initiation plus at least two post-ART samples. Every participant with HIV received treatment in the United States of America. Before DNA extraction, cryopreserved samples of about 0.9-11 million PBMC were thawed and then washed. At the time of the earliest PBMC sample, participants with HIV were aged between about 23 and 54 years. PBMC samples from each participant spanned 1-4 timepoints before ART initiation and 2-8 timepoints after ART initiation, with a median of 7 samples. For every participant, serial HIV viral load, CD4+ T-cell count, ART history and demographic data were obtained. Using a Qiagen kit on a QIAcube, genomic DNA was extracted from unsorted PBMC, with samples processed in batches of 12. Including the terminal cysteine and phenylalanine, the CDR3 comprises 12 residues. The sequence is cut down to CDR3 DNA, 36 bases in frame from base 1. V is cut by 5 bases and J by 5 bases, and the space between the germline ends is 10 bases. Per the germline V gene, SGHAT is the CDR1 and FQNNGV is the CDR2.

The immunoSEQ hsTCRB v3.0 assay was used at survey level resolution to sequence the TRB variable region. The targeted TRB sequencing depth was about 40,000-55,000 T-cell genomes per sample. TRB libraries were pooled and sequenced on an Illumina MiSeq using a v3 150-cycle kit. From the authors' description of their analysis: Analysis of repertoires was carried out in R inside a reproducible Nextflow workflow spanning QC, data transformation and analysis. LymphoSeq2, an R package for exploring AIRR-Seq data, was used to implement custom analyses. A handful of samples that produced fewer than 5000 total TRB sequences were removed, so approximately 190 HIV repertoires were analyzed. Among the 180 to 200 retained HIV repertoires, around 60 were collected before ART initiation and over 120 were collected after ART initiation. Each repertoire was downsampled to 5000 TRB nucleotide sequences, and summary statistics were averaged across 100 downsampling iterations. Only TRB sequences with CDR3 regions of at least seven amino acids were retained for analysis. A Shannon entropy-derived clonality score and the Gini coefficient were used to measure diversity. In the repertoire networks, any two of the top 5000 CDR3 amino acid sequences were linked whenever the two sequences differed by an edit distance of one. For TRB CDR3 amino acid sequences, GLIPH2 was used to predict antigen specificity groups and MHC restriction. To flag known CMV, EBV, HIV or tissue antigen associations, CDR3 amino acid sequences were matched against VDJdb and McPAS-TCR. Pre-ART, post-ART and control groups were compared with Wilcoxon signed-rank tests and Holm-Bonferroni correction. TCRdb carries this immuneACCESS record with in-frame sequences only. Its versions omit some clonotypes, under half of them owing to an unresolved V gene in the studies checked, with the rest unexplained. From that table come the V and J calls and clone size; the DNA was used to work out D and trimming. Recorded for this sample are some 35,000 clones; approximately 85% of them occurred a single time. The leading ten clones occupy roughly a tenth of the sample.

The source was unsorted PBMCs, collected 2.2 years after starting antiretroviral therapy. This receptor chain uses TRBV11-2 and TRBJ2-7, with the D gene uncertain. The receptor was derived from a man between 18 and 29 years old with HIV. CDR3 sequence: CASSLHPHEQYF. The nucleotides are TGTGCCAGCAGCCTCCACCCCCACGAGCAGTACTTC. Joined to the reference TRBV11-2 and TRBJ2-7 proteins, this CDR3 gives the full variable domain: EAGVAQSPRYKIIEKRQSVAFWCNPISGHATLYWYQQILGQGPKLLIQFQNNGVVDDSQLPKDRFSAERLKGVDSTLKIQPAKLEDSAVYLCASSLHPHEQYFGPGTRLTVT.